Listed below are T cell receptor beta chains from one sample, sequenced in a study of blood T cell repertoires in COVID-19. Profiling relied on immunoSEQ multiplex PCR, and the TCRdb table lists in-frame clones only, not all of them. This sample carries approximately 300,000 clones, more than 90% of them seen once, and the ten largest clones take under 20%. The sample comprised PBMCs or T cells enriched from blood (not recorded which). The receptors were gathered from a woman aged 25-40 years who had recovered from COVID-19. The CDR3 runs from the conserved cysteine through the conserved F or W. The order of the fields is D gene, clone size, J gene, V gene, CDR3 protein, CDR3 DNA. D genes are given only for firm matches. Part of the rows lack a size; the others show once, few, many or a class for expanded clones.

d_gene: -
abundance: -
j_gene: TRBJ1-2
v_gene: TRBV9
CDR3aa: CASSVAAGSFYGYTF
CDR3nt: TGTGCCAGCAGCGTAGCGGCGGGGTCTTTCTATGGCTACACCTTC

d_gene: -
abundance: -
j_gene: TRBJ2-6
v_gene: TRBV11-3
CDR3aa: CASSLTGSGANVLTF
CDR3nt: TGTGCCAGCAGCTTGACGGGCTCTGGGGCCAACGTCCTGACTTTC

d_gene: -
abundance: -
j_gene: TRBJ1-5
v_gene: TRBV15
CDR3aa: CATSSTRGFNQPQHF
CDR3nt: TGTGCCACCAGCAGTACCAGGGGTTTCAATCAGCCCCAGCATTTT

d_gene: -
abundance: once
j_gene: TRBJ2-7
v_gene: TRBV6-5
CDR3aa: CASINSFNEQYF
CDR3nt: TGTGCCAGCATCAACAGCTTTAACGAGCAGTACTTC

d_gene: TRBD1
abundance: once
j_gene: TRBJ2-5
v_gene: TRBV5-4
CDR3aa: CASSWPAGGMETQYF
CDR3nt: TGTGCCAGCAGCTGGCCGGCAGGGGGCATGGAGACCCAGTACTTC

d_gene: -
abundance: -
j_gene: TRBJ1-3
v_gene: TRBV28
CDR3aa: CASRDRGQYTIYF
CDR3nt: TGTGCCAGCAGGGACCGCGGACAGTACACCATATATTTT

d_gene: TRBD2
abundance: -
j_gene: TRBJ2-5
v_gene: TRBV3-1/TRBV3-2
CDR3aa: CASSQELVLAGGTKSTQYF
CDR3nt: TGTGCCAGCAGCCAAGAATTGGTTCTAGCGGGGGGTACTAAGAGCACCCAGTACTTC

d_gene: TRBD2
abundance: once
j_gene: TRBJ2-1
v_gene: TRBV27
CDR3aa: CASSPDHAGLAERDEQFF
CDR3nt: TGTGCCAGCAGTCCAGACCACGCGGGACTAGCGGAGAGGGATGAGCAGTTCTTC

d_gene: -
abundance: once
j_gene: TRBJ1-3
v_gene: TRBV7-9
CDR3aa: CASSVDSFSGNTIYF
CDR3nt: TGTGCCAGCAGCGTTGACAGTTTCTCTGGAAACACCATATATTTT

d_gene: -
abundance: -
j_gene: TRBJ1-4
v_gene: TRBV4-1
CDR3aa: CASSPTPIRGGSTNEKLFF
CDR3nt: TGCGCCAGCAGCCCCACTCCGATCCGGGGGGGGTCAACTAATGAAAAACTGTTTTTT

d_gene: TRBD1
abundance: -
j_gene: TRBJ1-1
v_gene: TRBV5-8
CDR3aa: CASSLTGGVWNTEAFF
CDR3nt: TGTGCCAGCAGCTTGACAGGGGGCGTATGGAACACTGAAGCTTTCTTT

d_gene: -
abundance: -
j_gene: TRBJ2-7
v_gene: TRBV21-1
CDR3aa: CASTLGVAGEWEQYF
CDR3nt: TGTGCCAGCACCCTGGGGGTAGCGGGAGAATGGGAGCAGTACTTC

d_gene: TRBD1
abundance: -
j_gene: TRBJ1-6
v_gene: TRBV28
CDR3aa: CASRTGMENSPLHF
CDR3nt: TGTGCCAGCAGGACAGGGATGGAGAATTCACCCCTCCACTTT

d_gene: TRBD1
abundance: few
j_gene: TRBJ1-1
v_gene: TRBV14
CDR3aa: CASSSRTGRTEAFF
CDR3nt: TGTGCCAGCAGCTCCCGGACAGGGCGGACTGAAGCTTTCTTT

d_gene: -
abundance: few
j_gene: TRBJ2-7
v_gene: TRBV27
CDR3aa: CASSLQQGGVYEQYF
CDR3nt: TGTGCCAGCAGTTTACAACAGGGTGGGGTCTACGAGCAGTACTTC

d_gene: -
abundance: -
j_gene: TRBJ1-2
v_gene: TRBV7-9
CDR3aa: CASSPYPGGYGYTF
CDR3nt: TGTGCCAGCAGCCCGTACCCGGGGGGATATGGCTACACCTTC

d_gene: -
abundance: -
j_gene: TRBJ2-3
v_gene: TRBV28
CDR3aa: CASSLMGQLSTDTQYF
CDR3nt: TGTGCCAGCAGTTTAATGGGACAATTGAGCACAGATACGCAGTATTTT

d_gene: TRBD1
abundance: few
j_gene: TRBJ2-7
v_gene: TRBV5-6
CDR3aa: CASSHGQDLLVDVSYEQYF
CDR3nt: TGTGCCAGCAGCCACGGACAGGACCTACTAGTAGACGTGTCCTACGAGCAGTACTTC

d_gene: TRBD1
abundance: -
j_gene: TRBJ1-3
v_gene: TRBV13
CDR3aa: CASSSGTVGNTIYF
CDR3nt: TGTGCCAGCAGCTCCGGGACAGTAGGAAACACCATATATTTT

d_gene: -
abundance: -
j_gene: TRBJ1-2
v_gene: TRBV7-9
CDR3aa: CASSPGSYGYTF
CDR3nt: TGTGCCAGCAGCCCAGGCAGCTATGGCTACACCTTC

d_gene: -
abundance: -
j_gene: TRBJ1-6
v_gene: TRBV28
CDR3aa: CASSLRWQGNSPLHF
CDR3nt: TGTGCCAGCAGTTTACGATGGCAGGGCAATTCACCCCTCCACTTT

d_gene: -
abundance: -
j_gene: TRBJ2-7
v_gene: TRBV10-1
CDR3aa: CASSEAGQLLPFYEQYF
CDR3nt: TGCGCCAGCAGTGAGGCGGGACAGCTCCTTCCCTTCTACGAGCAGTACTTC

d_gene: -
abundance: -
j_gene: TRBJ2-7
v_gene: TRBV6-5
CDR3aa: CASSYRPGHYEQYF
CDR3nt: TGTGCCAGCAGTTACCGCCCGGGACACTACGAGCAGTACTTC

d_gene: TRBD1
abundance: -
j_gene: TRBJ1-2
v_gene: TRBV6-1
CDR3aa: CASSETGGDYGYTF
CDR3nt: TGTGCCAGCAGTGAGACAGGGGGCGACTATGGCTACACCTTC

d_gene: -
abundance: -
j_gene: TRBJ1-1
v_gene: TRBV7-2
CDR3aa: CASSLSGNTEAFF
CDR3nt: TGTGCCAGCAGCTTATCAGGGAACACTGAAGCTTTCTTT

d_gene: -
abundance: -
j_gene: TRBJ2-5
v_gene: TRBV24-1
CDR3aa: CATSEAGQETQYF
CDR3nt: TGTGCCACCAGTGAAGCGGGTCAAGAGACCCAGTACTTC

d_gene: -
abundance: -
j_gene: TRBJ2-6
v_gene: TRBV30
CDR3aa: CAWSVLSGANVLTF
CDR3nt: TGTGCCTGGAGTGTACTCTCTGGGGCCAACGTCCTGACTTTC

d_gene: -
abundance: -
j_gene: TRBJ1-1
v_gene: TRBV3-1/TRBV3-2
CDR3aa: CASSQLRSGEAFF
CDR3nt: TGTGCCAGCAGCCAACTACGCTCTGGTGAAGCTTTCTTT

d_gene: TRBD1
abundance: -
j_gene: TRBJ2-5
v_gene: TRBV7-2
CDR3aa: CASSLDRGLQETQYF
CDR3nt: TGTGCCAGCAGCTTAGACAGGGGGCTCCAAGAGACCCAGTACTTC

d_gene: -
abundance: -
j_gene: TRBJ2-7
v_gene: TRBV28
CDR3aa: CASSGPKEQYF
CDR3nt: TGTGCCAGCAGTGGGCCAAAGGAGCAGTACTTC

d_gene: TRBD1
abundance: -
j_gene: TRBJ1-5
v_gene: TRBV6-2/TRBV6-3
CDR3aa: CASSPTGGGQPQHF
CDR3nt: TGTGCCAGCAGTCCCACAGGGGGAGGGCAGCCCCAGCATTTT

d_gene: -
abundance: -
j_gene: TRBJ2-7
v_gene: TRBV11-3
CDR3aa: CASSLSPGNYEQYF
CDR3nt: TGTGCCAGCAGCTTAAGCCCAGGAAACTACGAGCAGTACTTC

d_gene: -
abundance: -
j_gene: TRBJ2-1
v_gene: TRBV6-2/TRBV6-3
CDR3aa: CASSLSNEQFF
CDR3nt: TGTGCCAGCAGCCTTAGCAATGAGCAGTTCTTC

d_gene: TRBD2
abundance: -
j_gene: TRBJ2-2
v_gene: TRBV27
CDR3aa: CASSPDDARLAGTGELFF
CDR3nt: TGTGCCAGCAGTCCGGACGACGCCAGACTAGCGGGGACCGGGGAGCTGTTTTTT

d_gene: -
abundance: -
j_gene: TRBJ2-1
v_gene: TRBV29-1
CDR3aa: CSVELVSSYNEQFF
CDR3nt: TGCAGCGTTGAATTGGTGAGCTCCTACAATGAGCAGTTCTTC

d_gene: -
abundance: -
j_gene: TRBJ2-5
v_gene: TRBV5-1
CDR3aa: CASSAPAPTGLQETQYF
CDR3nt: TGCGCCAGCAGCGCGCCCGCCCCAACAGGCCTCCAAGAGACCCAGTACTTC

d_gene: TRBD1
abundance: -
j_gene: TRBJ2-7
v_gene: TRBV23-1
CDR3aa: CASSQTGAVVYYEQYF
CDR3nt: TGCGCCAGCAGTCAAACAGGGGCAGTCGTATACTACGAGCAGTACTTC

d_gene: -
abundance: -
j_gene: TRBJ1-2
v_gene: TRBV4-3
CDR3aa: CASSQGFQEANYGYTF
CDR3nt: TGCGCCAGCAGCCAAGGGTTCCAGGAAGCTAACTATGGCTACACCTTC

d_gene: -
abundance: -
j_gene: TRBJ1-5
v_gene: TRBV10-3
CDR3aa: CAISEQLQGNQPQHF
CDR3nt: TGTGCCATCAGCGAACAACTGCAGGGAAATCAGCCCCAGCATTTT

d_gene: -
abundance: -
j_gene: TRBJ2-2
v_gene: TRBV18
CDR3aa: CASPSYPVVDTGELFF
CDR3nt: TGTGCCAGCCCATCCTACCCCGTAGTGGACACCGGGGAGCTGTTTTTT

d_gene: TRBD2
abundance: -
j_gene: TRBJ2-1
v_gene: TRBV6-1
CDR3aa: CASSDRAGGANEQFF
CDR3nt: TGTGCCAGCAGTGACAGAGCGGGGGGGGCTAATGAGCAGTTCTTC

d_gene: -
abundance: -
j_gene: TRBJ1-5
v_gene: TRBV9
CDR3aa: CASSPPPRRQSNQPQHF
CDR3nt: TGTGCCAGCAGCCCTCCCCCACGACGACAGTCGAATCAGCCCCAGCATTTT

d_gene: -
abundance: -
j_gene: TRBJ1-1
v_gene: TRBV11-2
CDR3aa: CASSPRGAFAEAFF
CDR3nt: TGTGCCAGCAGCCCCCGGGGGGCCTTTGCTGAAGCTTTCTTT

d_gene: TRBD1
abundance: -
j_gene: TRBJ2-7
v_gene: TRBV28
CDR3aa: CASSLSAAGTAYEQYF
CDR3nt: TGTGCCAGCAGTTTGTCCGCGGCAGGGACAGCTTACGAGCAGTACTTC

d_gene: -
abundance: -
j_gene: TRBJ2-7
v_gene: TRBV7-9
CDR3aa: CASSLARGMYEQYF
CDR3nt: TGTGCCAGCAGCTTAGCGCGAGGGATGTACGAGCAGTACTTC

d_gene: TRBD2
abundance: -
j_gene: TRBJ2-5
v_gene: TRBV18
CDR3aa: CASSIMRLAAETQYF
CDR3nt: TGTGCCAGCTCAATTATGCGACTAGCAGCGGAGACCCAGTACTTC

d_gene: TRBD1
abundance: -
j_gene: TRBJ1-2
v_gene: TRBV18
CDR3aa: CASSPSGQGPYGYTF
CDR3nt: TGTGCCAGCTCACCTTCGGGACAGGGACCCTATGGCTACACCTTC

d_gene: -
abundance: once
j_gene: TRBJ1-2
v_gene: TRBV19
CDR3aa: CASSTPGGYTF
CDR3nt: TGTGCCAGTAGCACTCCAGGGGGCTACACCTTC

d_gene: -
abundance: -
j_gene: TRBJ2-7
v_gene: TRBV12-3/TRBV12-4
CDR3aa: CASSLGLHEQYF
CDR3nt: TGTGCCAGCAGTCTAGGGCTCCACGAGCAGTACTTC

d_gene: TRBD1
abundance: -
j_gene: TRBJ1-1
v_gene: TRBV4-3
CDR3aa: CASSLDRGHDTEAFF
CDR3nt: TGCGCCAGCAGCCTAGACAGGGGTCACGACACTGAAGCTTTCTTT

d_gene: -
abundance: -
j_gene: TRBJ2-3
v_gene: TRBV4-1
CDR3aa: CASSRPDRSTDTQYF
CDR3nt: TGCGCCAGCAGCCGCCCTGACAGGTCCACAGATACGCAGTATTTT

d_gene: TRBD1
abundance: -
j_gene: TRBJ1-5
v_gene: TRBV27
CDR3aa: CASSFHGQGNQPQHF
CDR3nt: TGTGCCAGCAGTTTCCACGGACAGGGGAATCAGCCCCAGCATTTT

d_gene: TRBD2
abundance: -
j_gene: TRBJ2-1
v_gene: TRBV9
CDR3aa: CASAGEVSYNEQFF
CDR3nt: TGTGCCAGCGCGGGAGAGGTCTCCTACAATGAGCAGTTCTTC

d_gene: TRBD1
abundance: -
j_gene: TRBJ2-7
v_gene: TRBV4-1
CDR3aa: CASSTTTGSSYEQYF
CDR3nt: TGCGCCAGCAGCACGACGACAGGGAGCTCCTACGAGCAGTACTTC

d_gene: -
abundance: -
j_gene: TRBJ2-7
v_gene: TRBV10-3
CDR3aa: CAISESTGMGQYF
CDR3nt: TGTGCCATCAGTGAGTCAACAGGCATGGGGCAGTACTTC